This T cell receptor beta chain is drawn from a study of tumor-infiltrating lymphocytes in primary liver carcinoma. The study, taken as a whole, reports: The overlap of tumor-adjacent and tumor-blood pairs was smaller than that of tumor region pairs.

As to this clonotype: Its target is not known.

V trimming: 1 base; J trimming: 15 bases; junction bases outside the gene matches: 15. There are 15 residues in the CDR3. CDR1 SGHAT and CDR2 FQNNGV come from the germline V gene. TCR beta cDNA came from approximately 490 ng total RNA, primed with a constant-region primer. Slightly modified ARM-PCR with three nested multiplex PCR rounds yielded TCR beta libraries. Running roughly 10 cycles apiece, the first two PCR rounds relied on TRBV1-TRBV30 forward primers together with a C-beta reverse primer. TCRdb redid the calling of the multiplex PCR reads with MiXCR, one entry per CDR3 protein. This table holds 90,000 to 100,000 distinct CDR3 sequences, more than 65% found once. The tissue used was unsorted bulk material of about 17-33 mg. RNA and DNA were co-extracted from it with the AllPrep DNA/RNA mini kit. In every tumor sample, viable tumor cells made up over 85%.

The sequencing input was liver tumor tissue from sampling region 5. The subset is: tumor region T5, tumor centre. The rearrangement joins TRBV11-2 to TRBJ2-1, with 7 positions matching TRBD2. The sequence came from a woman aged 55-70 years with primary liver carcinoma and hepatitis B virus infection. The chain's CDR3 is CASSLGLAEYNELFF. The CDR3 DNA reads TGTGCCAGCAGCTTAGGACTAGCAGAATACAATGAGTTGTTCTTC.